Given below is one T cell receptor (beta chain) in context. These data originate in a study of T cell responses to AZD1222 COVID-19 vaccine. The method was immunoSEQ multiplex PCR; TCRdb's version includes in-frame clones alone and lacks a portion of them. The data contain more than 85,000 clones, approximately 90% of them singletons. Specimen: peripheral blood, collected 28 days after the second AZD1222 dose. The clonotype comes from an adult who received the AZD1222 COVID-19 vaccine.

The CDR3 sequence is CASSPRTGSSYGYTF. The CDR3 bases are TGTGCCAGCAGTCCCCGGACAGGGTCTAGCTATGGCTACACCTTC. This sequence joins TRBV27 and TRBJ1-2; 8 bases map to TRBD1. This CDR3 comprises 15 residues. Germline values: CDR1 MNHEY, CDR2 SMNVEV (reference sequence). J was trimmed by 4 bases and V by 5 bases; bases with no gene match: 9.